What follows describes a single T cell receptor beta chain. The data stem from a study of technical replicates of blood from a handful of donors. Assay: immunoSEQ multiplex PCR; the TCRdb copy retains only in-frame clones and omits some. The repertoire holds about 84,000 clones, with roughly 93% as singletons. Germline CDR1 is MNHEY and CDR2 is SMNVEV (reference sequence). The CDR3 runs 17 residues. Unmatched junction bases numbered 6, after V lost 1 base and J lost 0 bases. This receptor was taken from a human donor in good health. The sequencing input was T cells isolated from PBMCs. The chain employs TRBV27 and TRBJ2-1; 7 bases map to TRBD2. The CDR3 is CASSLFPTSVSYNEQFF. The CDR3, as DNA: TGTGCCAGCAGTTTATTCCCTACTAGCGTCTCCTACAATGAGCAGTTCTTC.